This TCR beta chain was retrieved from a study of CD8+CD57+ T cells in acquired aplastic anemia. Study summary: Mean yield of DNA from sorted CD4+ and CD8+ cells was 2.5 to 4 ug. CD4+ cells from healthy donors averaged about 10.8 million reads. Study-wide results and caveats: CD8+ Simpson's diversity in patients was not significantly different from that in controls. Patients and controls had in common approximately 29 CD8+ CDR3 sequences.

A note on this clonotype: The target antigen is unknown.

It was genomic DNA that served as the template for profiling TCR beta VDJ and CDR3. Each CDR3 protein gets one entry after TCRdb re-called the reads with MiXCR. The sample has roughly 80,000 distinct CDR3 sequences; more than 40% are singletons. The CDR3 consists of 13 residues. CDR1 and CDR2 from the germline V gene are SGHTA and FQGTGA. V lost 5 bases and J 6 bases, leaving 11 bases between the germline ends. Source material: sorted CD4+, CD8+, or CD8+CD57+ T cells (not recorded which) from PBMCs. The TCR comes from a human donor in good health, serving as a control. V is TRBV7-3 and J is TRBJ1-5; tentatively, D is TRBD1 (5 bases). CDR3 nucleotide sequence: TGTGCCAGCAGCCTAAGGGGAGGTCAGCCCCAGCATTTT. This gives the protein CASSLRGGQPQHF.